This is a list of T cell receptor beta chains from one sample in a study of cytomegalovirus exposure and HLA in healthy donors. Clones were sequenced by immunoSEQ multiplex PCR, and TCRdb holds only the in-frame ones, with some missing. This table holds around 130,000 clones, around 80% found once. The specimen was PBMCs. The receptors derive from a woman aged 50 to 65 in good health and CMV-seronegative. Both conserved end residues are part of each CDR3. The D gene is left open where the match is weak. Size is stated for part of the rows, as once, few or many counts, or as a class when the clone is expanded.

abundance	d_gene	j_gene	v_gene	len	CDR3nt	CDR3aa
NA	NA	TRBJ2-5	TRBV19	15	TGTGCCAGTAGTATCTTGTCATCCGGGGAAGAGACCCAGTACTTC	CASSILSSGEETQYF
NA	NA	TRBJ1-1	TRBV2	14	TGTGCCAGCCGCCGGGGGGAGATGAACACTGAAGCTTTCTTT	CASRRGEMNTEAFF
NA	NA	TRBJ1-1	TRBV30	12	TGTGCCTGGAGTTGGGCGAACACTGAAGCTTTCTTT	CAWSWANTEAFF
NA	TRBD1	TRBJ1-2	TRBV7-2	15	TGTGCCAGCAGCTTAGCGCCCGGGACAGGGAGTGGCTACACCTTC	CASSLAPGTGSGYTF
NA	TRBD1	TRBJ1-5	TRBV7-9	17	TGTGCCAGCAGCTACATAGGGACAGGGGACTACAATCAGCCCCAGCATTTT	CASSYIGTGDYNQPQHF
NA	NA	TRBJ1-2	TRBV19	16	TGTGCCAGTAGTTCCTACCCGGGGGGCGTAGGCTATGGCTACACCTTC	CASSSYPGGVGYGYTF
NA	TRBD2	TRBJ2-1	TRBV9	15	TGTGCCAGCAGCGTAGTTATAGCGGGAGAGGGTGAGCAGTTCTTC	CASSVVIAGEGEQFF
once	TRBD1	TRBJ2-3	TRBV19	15	TGTGCCAGTACTCCGGACAGGGCTGGTACAGATACGCAGTATTTT	CASTPDRAGTDTQYF
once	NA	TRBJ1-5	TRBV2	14	TGTGCCAGCAGAACCAACGGAGGCAATCAGCCCCAGCATTTT	CASRTNGGNQPQHF
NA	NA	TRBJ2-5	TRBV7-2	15	TGTGCCAGCAGCCCCCTAGCCCCCGGGGGAGAGACCCAGTACTTC	CASSPLAPGGETQYF
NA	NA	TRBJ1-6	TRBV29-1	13	TGCAGCGTTGTTCCAGGTTATAATTCACCCCTCCACTTT	CSVVPGYNSPLHF
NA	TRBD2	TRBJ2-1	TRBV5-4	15	TGTGCCAGCAGCTGGAAGCGGGACTTAAACAATGAGCAGTTCTTC	CASSWKRDLNNEQFF
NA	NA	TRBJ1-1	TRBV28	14	TGTGCCAGCAGCTTGCGGGGACTTAACACTGAAGCTTTCTTT	CASSLRGLNTEAFF
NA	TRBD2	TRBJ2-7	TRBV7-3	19	TGTGCCAGCAGCTTAACAGGGGCGGTACGCCCAGGACTAGCGGGGGAGCAGTACTTC	CASSLTGAVRPGLAGEQYF
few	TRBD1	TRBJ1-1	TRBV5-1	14	TGCGCCAGCAGCTTGACAGGGGAGGAAACTGAAGCTTTCTTT	CASSLTGEETEAFF